This T cell receptor beta chain emerged from a study of human T cells and chemical hapten exposure (dated by TCRdb to about 2021). In terms of the full investigation: For sensitization, 2% DPC in acetone was applied to a roughly 2 cm by roughly 2 cm area of upper inner arm skin. Libraries were pooled for sequencing, and per-sample TCR yields varied mainly because of small differences in library volumes within the pool. In alopecia patients, the study followed how the peripheral blood TCR repertoire changed in vivo over primary and secondary sensitization to diphenylcyclopropenone (DPC), a hapten. Patch testing was performed on the upper back with Finn chambers containing 0.01% DPC, and the patch tests were scored after 6 days according to International Contact Dermatitis Research Group standards. Patient blood was sampled pre-sensitization (week 0) and at 2, 6 and about 24 weeks after DPC sensitization. The mostly female patient cohort included alopecia areata with under or over 50% scalp involvement, alopecia totalis and alopecia universalis. Patients additionally received weekly therapeutic DPC doses to the scalp throughout the approximately 24-week study period. Roughly 30 alopecia patients gave blood for TCR sequencing at one to four time points (pre-sensitization, 2, 6 and 24 weeks).

CDR1 and CDR2 are read off the germline V gene (reference sequence) as LGHDT and YNNKEL. Measured from the cysteine to the phenylalanine, the CDR3 is 13 residues long. The kept DNA is CDR3 alone, 39 bases in frame from the first base. Trimming costs V 1 base and J 3 bases, and their ends lie 3 bases apart. General conclusions and limits of the study: Expanded TCRs formed significantly more large CDR3 similarity clusters than pre-sensitization or healthy control sets, consistent with antigen-driven responses. After repeated subsampling, the strength of the expansion versus patch-test correlation and the threshold at which it became significant changed. The number of TCRs above 1 in 1000 frequency did not change with DPC sensitization; there was no evidence of global repertoire structure alterations. The number of PT1 expanded TCRs positively correlated with patch test score, significant at thresholds 8, 16 and 32 but not 4. Alopecia, a presumed autoimmune disease, was present in all patients, so the immune response of the patients might differ from that of healthy individuals.

The library relied on RACE. The run used a NextSeq 500. During library preparation, unique molecular identifiers were attached to individual cDNA molecules so that TCRs could be counted quantitatively and reproducibly. Each blood RNA sample was used to sequence both TCR alpha and TCR beta chains. The study's own analysis went as follows. Samples had a median of 95,638 TCRs, with a range from roughly 23,224 to 700,000. The Decombinator software suite was used to annotate V, J and CDR3 in the TCR reads. Every sample was subsampled to the same number of TCRs (28,000) for the PS versus PT1 abundance plots. Expanded TCRs were defined as absent before sensitization and observed at least eight times at the 2-week time point. The raw public reads went through TCRdb reprocessing: fastp at Q25, MiXCR clone calling, in-frame beta chains kept. Here each entry gathers all rows of one CDR3 protein and keeps the most common genes and DNA. Clone size and V and J calls follow TCRdb, not the original study. The sample table contains about 80,000 distinct CDR3 sequences; only one count was recorded for 13% to 15% of them. The top ten constitute 4.6% of the sample.

With regard to this clonotype: It lacks a known antigen. The record has no base qualities; no much larger clone is one base away.

Explained via the paper, the time point label denotes: pre-sensitization, week 0. Interpreted using the paper, the treatment or condition label stands for: therapeutic diphenylcyclopropenone sensitization with weekly scalp DPC. At every patch-test visit, the blood draw took place before the patch test was put on. Patients were eligible if aged 18 to 70, diagnosed with alopecia and judged suitable for DPC therapy, and pregnant patients were excluded. Total RNA was isolated from unfractionated whole blood collected in Tempus Blood RNA tubes. This sequence uses TRBV3-1 and TRBJ2-2, with the D gene uncertain. The sequenced sample was whole blood, obtained in connection with sensitization to the hapten diphenylcyclopropenone (DPC). This clonotype was obtained from a woman in her forties or fifties with alopecia areata. Some clones in this sample may be carry-over from other donors' samples. This receptor carries the CDR3 CASSQGYTGELFF. The sequenced DNA: TGTGCCAGCAGCCAAGGATACACCGGGGAGCTGTTTTTT.